This T cell receptor (beta chain) stems from a study of T-cell memory formation after mild COVID-19. Study summary: TCR clusters showed largely donor specificity.

CDR1 MNHEY and CDR2 SMNVEV come from the germline V gene (reference sequence). V was pared by 5 bases and J by 5 bases, with 5 bases of the junction left unmatched. The CDR3 is 14 residues long. This clonotype was counted only a few times. After 5'RACE with constant-segment primers, TCR alpha and TCR beta cDNA libraries carrying sample barcodes and UMIs were obtained. TCRdb reprocessed the 5' RACE reads via MiXCR and lists one record per CDR3 protein. The sample holds roughly 510,000 distinct CDR3 sequences, 15% to 20% seen once. The gene calls are TRBV27 and TRBJ2-5, with 10 bases fitting TRBD2. Specimen: PBMCs or a T cell subset sorted from them (not recorded which). The receptor comes from an adult woman who had mild COVID-19 (a few samples of this study predate the infection). Cell type and time point are not known. CDR3 amino acids: CASSLAGDSETQYF. The DNA of the CDR3 is TGTGCCAGCAGTCTAGCGGGGGATTCGGAGACCCAGTACTTC.